These T cell receptor beta chains were read from a single sample in a study of blood T cell repertoires in COVID-19. Libraries were prepared by immunoSEQ multiplex PCR; TCRdb keeps only in-frame clonotypes and omits some of them. The table records some 120,000 clones, around 83% of them present only once. Sequencing used peripheral blood. These receptors originate from a man aged 35 to 55 with acute or convalescent COVID-19. The CDR3 runs from the conserved cysteine through the conserved F or W. Fields, in order: J gene, V gene, clone size, D gene, CDR3 DNA, CDR3 protein. D genes are given only for firm matches. Size tells how often a clone was seen (once, few, many) or the class of an expanded clone, and some rows leave it out.

>TRBJ1-6|TRBV5-5|.|.
TGTGCCAGCAGGTCCTCGACATCAGCCAATTCACCCCTCCACTTT
CASRSSTSANSPLHF
>TRBJ2-7|TRBV7-2|.|TRBD2
TGTGCCAGCAGCCGCGGGGGGGGCAGGTCCGCCGAGCAGTACTTC
CASSRGGGRSAEQYF
>TRBJ2-5|TRBV14|.|.
TGTGCCAGCAGCCAAAACTACCAAGAGACCCAGTACTTC
CASSQNYQETQYF
>TRBJ1-2|TRBV6-1|once|.
TGTGCCAGCAGTGAAGCGGCGACGGGGAACTATGGCTACACCTTC
CASSEAATGNYGYTF
>TRBJ2-1|TRBV3-1/TRBV3-2|once|.
TGTGCCAGCAGCCGGGTCCAGGTTCTTGGCTACAATGAGCAGTTCTTC
CASSRVQVLGYNEQFF
>TRBJ2-7|TRBV7-2|.|TRBD2
TGTGCCAGCAGCTTATTTTCTACTAGCGGGGGCTACGAGCAGTACTTC
CASSLFSTSGGYEQYF
>TRBJ2-1|TRBV28|.|.
TGTGCCAGCAGTCCATGGACGGGAAGGGATGAGCAGTTCTTC
CASSPWTGRDEQFF
>TRBJ2-1|TRBV18|.|TRBD2
TGTGCCAGCTCACTAACAGGACTAGCTGCTTACAATGAGCAGTTCTTC
CASSLTGLAAYNEQFF
>TRBJ2-1|TRBV18|.|TRBD2
TGTGCCAGCTCACCAATAGCGGGGGGGTACAATGAGCAGTTCTTC
CASSPIAGGYNEQFF
>TRBJ2-7|TRBV6-5|.|.
TGTGCCAGCTCCGGGAGCGGATTCGAGCAGTACTTC
CASSGSGFEQYF
>TRBJ2-7|TRBV7-2|.|TRBD1
TGTGCCAGCAGCCGGACAGGAGAGGCCTACGAGCAGTACTTC
CASSRTGEAYEQYF
>TRBJ2-1|TRBV2|.|.
TGTGCCAGCAGTGTAAGTAGACAGAATGAGCAGTTCTTC
CASSVSRQNEQFF
>TRBJ2-3|TRBV6-1|.|TRBD2
TGTGCCAGCAGTGAACCCCTAGCGGCTAGCACAGATACGCAGTATTTT
CASSEPLAASTDTQYF
>TRBJ2-6|TRBV7-2|.|.
TGTGCCAGCAGCTTGGGAGGGGGACGGAACTCTGGGGCCAACGTCCTGACTTTC
CASSLGGGRNSGANVLTF
>TRBJ2-1|TRBV7-9|.|TRBD2
TGTGCCAGCAGCTTTAGCGGGCGGCCTGAGCAGTTCTTC
CASSFSGRPEQFF
>TRBJ1-1|TRBV18|.|.
TGTGCCAGCTCAGGTGTTGGCTTTGAAGCTTTCTTT
CASSGVGFEAFF
>TRBJ2-5|TRBV24-1|.|.
TGTGCCACCAGTGATTTTACTGGCGCATGCGGTGGGGCTGAAGAGACCCAGTACTTC
CATSDFTGACGGAEETQYF
>TRBJ1-5|TRBV18|.|.
TGTGCCAGCTCACCATTCAGGTCGAATCAGCCCCAGCATTTT
CASSPFRSNQPQHF
>TRBJ2-7|TRBV28|.|.
TGTGCCAGCAGTCCAGCCGGGGGGCGGAAATCCTACGAGCAGTACTTC
CASSPAGGRKSYEQYF
>TRBJ2-7|TRBV7-2|.|TRBD2
TGTGCCAGCAGCCCCCGGGGGGGCTACGAGCAGTACTTC
CASSPRGGYEQYF
>TRBJ1-5|TRBV7-2|few|TRBD1
TGTGCCAGCAGCCCGGTCGGTTTCGGGGACAGGGTTTACCAGCCCCAGCATTTT
CASSPVGFGDRVYQPQHF
>TRBJ1-6|TRBV5-1|.|.
TGCGCCAGCAGCTTAGCAGGGGACTCACCCCTCCACTTT
CASSLAGDSPLHF
>TRBJ1-4|TRBV6-1|.|.
TGTGCCAGCAGTGAAGGATGGGGAGCTAATGAAAAACTGTTTTTT
CASSEGWGANEKLFF
>TRBJ1-6|TRBV7-9|once|TRBD1
TGTGCCAGCAGCTTGGGGACAGGGGATTCACCCCTCCACTTT
CASSLGTGDSPLHF
>TRBJ2-5|TRBV12-5|.|.
TGTGCTAGTGGTTCGCGGCTCCAAGAGACCCAGTACTTC
CASGSRLQETQYF
>TRBJ2-7|TRBV5-1|.|.
TGCGCCAGCAGCTTGAGGAGGTCCTACGAGCAGTACTTC
CASSLRRSYEQYF
>TRBJ2-3|TRBV6-4|few|TRBD1
TGTGCCAGCAGCGGGACAGGGGGTGTAGATACGCAGTATTTT
CASSGTGGVDTQYF